These 32 T cell receptor beta chains originate from one sample sequenced in a study of OX40 agonist ivuxolimab in advanced cancers. This table comes from immunoSEQ multiplex PCR, and its TCRdb copy is limited to in-frame clones, with some not included. The sample has around 40,000 clones, about 87% seen once. The sample consisted of CD4+ or CD8+ T cells sorted from blood, taken in a trial of the OX40 agonist ivuxolimab. These receptors all stem from an adult with an advanced solid tumor such as melanoma, head and neck, liver or kidney cancer.

The V and J genes are TRBV9 and TRBJ1-4, with D unresolved. The CDR3 runs 12 residues. V lost 0 bases, J lost 8 bases, and 5 bases lay in between. Germline CDR1 and CDR2: SGDLS and YYNGEE. CDR3 sequence: CASSVDMEKLFF. The CDR3 nucleotides read TGTGCCAGCAGCGTAGACATGGAAAAACTGTTTTTT. The variable domain in full, with the rest retrieved from reference TRBV9 and TRBJ1-4, is DSGVTQTPKHLITATGQRVTLRCSPRSGDLSVYWYQQSLDQGLQFLIQYYNGEERAKGNILERFSAQQFPDLHSELNLSSLELGDSALYFCASSVDMEKLFFGSGTQLSVL.

V gene TRBV6-6 combines with J gene TRBJ2-7; maybe TRBD2 (6 bases). CDR3 length: 14 residues. Looked up from germline, CDR1 is MNHNY and CDR2 is SVGAGI (reference sequence). V lost 4 bases to trimming and J lost 2 bases, with 12 bases between them. CDR3 sequence reads: CASSSPRDTYEQYF. For the CDR3, the DNA is TGTGCCAGCAGTTCCCCGCGGGATACCTACGAGCAGTACTTC.

The gene calls are TRBV29-1 and TRBJ1-1; maybe TRBD1 (6 bases). Germline CDR1 is SQVTM and CDR2 is ANQGSEA. The CDR3 contains 12 residues. V was cut by 5 bases and J by 10 bases, with 17 bases left in between. The CDR3 region is CSVSTSPRGAFF. For the CDR3, the DNA is TGCAGCGTTTCTACCTCACCCAGGGGAGCTTTCTTT. The full variable domain, rest sourced from reference TRBV29-1 and TRBJ1-1, is SAVISQKPSRDICQRGTSLTIQCQVDSQVTMMFWYRQQPGQSLTLIATANQGSEATYESGFVIDKFPISRPNLTFSTLTVSNMSPEDSSIYLCSVSTSPRGAFFGQGTRLTVV.

A single count supports this clone. CDR3 residues: CASSWGQGPYEQYF. The CDR3 nucleotides read TGTGCCAGCAGCTGGGGACAGGGCCCTTACGAGCAGTACTTC. The chain uses TRBV5-4 and TRBJ2-7; the match to TRBD1 covers 9 bases. The germline CDR1 and CDR2 sequences are SGHNT and YYREEE (reference sequence). The CDR3 loop spans 14 amino acids. J lost 4 bases, V lost 3 bases, and 5 bases had no gene match.

The chain is built from TRBV9 and TRBJ2-2; 8 bases fit TRBD2. With V trimmed by 4 bases and J by 4 bases, 9 bases remained unmatched. The germline V gene has CDR1 SGDLS and CDR2 YYNGEE. CDR3 size: 16 residues. The CDR3 sequence is CASSPPGREGTGELFF. The CDR3 nucleotides are TGTGCCAGCAGCCCTCCTGGACGGGAGGGCACCGGGGAGCTGTTTTTT.

The rearrangement links TRBV19 to TRBJ1-5; D gene ambiguous. Germline V gives CDR1 LNHDA, CDR2 SQIVND (reference sequence). CDR3 length equals 12 residues. V was shortened by 10 bases and J by 6 bases, with 13 bases between the two germline ends. The CDR3 region is CATAAWFQPQHF. CDR3 DNA: TGTGCCACGGCGGCCTGGTTTCAGCCCCAGCATTTT.

The gene calls are TRBV27 and TRBJ2-7; D might be TRBD2 (5 bases). The CDR3 spans 13 residues. CDR1 is MNHEY and CDR2 is SMNVEV in the germline V gene (reference sequence). The germline V and J ends were trimmed by 7 bases and 6 bases, with 16 bases remaining between them. The DNA of the CDR3 is TGTGCCAGCAATGGGTTGGGGAGAGGCGAGCAGTACTTC. Amino acid sequence: CASNGLGRGEQYF.

The chain combines TRBV15 with TRBJ1-3; D possibly corresponds to TRBD1 (5 bases). Trimming took 7 bases from V and 3 from J, leaving 19 bases between them. From germline, CDR1 is LNHNV and CDR2 YYDKDF (reference sequence). The CDR3 consists of 16 residues. DNA of the CDR3: TGTGCCACCAAGATGAGGCAGGGTAAAAGTGGAAACACCATATATTTT. It encodes CATKMRQGKSGNTIYF.

The chain couples TRBV28 to TRBJ2-7; perhaps D is TRBD1 or TRBD2 (5 bases each). This CDR3 region has 15 residues. The germline V gene has CDR1 MDHEN and CDR2 SYDVKM. V lost 5 bases and J 2 bases, leaving 16 bases between the germline ends. The CDR3 DNA sequence: TGTGCCAGCAGTCCCGCCGGGGCGGGCGCCTACGAGCAGTACTTC. The encoded protein is CASSPAGAGAYEQYF.

The chain links TRBV4-2 to TRBJ2-7; TRBD2 might be the D (5 bases). CDR3 length equals 12 residues. Trimming shortened V by 0 bases and J by 6 bases, and 6 bases separated the two germline ends. The germline V gene encodes CDR1 LGHNA and CDR2 YNFKEQ. The CDR3 protein is CASSQDRGEQYF. DNA of the CDR3: TGTGCCAGCAGCCAAGATCGGGGCGAGCAGTACTTC.

The rearrangement uses TRBV9 and TRBJ2-3, with D uncertain. Trimming left V 0 bases short and J 5 bases short, with 4 bases between. There are 12 residues in the CDR3. Germline CDR1 and CDR2: SGDLS and YYNGEE. CDR3 residues: CASSVGEDTQYF. CDR3 coding DNA: TGTGCCAGCAGCGTAGGGGAAGATACGCAGTATTTT.

The V gene is TRBV6-1, the J gene TRBJ1-2; no reliable D call. The CDR3 is 12 amino acids. Trimming pared 0 bases from V and 6 bases from J, leaving 5 bases between. The V gene's germline CDR1 is MNHNS and CDR2 SASEGT. The CDR3 loop reads CASSEAGNGYTF. The CDR3 DNA reads as TGTGCCAGCAGTGAAGCAGGGAATGGCTACACCTTC.

This chain links TRBV4-1 with TRBJ2-7; the D is unclear. Trimming cost V 4 bases and J 2 bases, with 12 bases left between them. Germline CDR1 is MGHRA and CDR2 is YSYEKL. CDR3 size: 14 residues. In DNA, the CDR3 is TGCGCCAGCAGCCCTGTATCTATGCCCTACGAGCAGTACTTC. Amino acid sequence: CASSPVSMPYEQYF.

V gene TRBV28 combines with J gene TRBJ2-1, with D maybe TRBD2 (5 bases). Looked up from germline, CDR1 is MDHEN and CDR2 is SYDVKM. The V and J ends lost 5 bases and 15 bases respectively, with 14 bases between them. This CDR3 has 11 amino acids. The CDR3, as DNA: TGTGCCAGCAGTATACTAGGAACTTCGTTCTTC. As protein: CASSILGTSFF.

The J gene is TRBJ1-1, the V gene TRBV27; D call uncertain. The CDR3 is made up of 16 amino acids. V lost 5 bases to trimming and J lost 0 bases, with 16 bases between them. Looked up from germline, CDR1 is MNHEY and CDR2 is SMNVEV (reference sequence). The CDR3 loop reads CASSQRPFSLNTEAFF. The CDR3 DNA sequence: TGTGCCAGCAGTCAAAGACCTTTTTCCCTGAACACTGAAGCTTTCTTT.

V usage is TRBV7-8 and J usage is TRBJ2-5; D may be TRBD2 (5 bases). The germline V and J ends were trimmed by 3 bases and 5 bases, with 7 bases remaining between them. Germline assignment: CDR1 SGHVS and CDR2 FQNEAQ. The CDR3 has 12 amino acids. The CDR3, as DNA: TGTGCCAGCAGCTTGAGAGGGGAGACCCAGTACTTC. Protein: CASSLRGETQYF.

The chain uses TRBV2 and TRBJ1-1; D is possibly TRBD1 (6 bases). Per germline, CDR1 SNHLY and CDR2 FYNNEI. The V gene lost 4 bases and the J gene lost 4 bases, with 13 bases spanning the gap. The CDR3 is 14 amino acids. Here the CDR3 reads CASSGLQGSTEAFF. The CDR3 nucleotides read TGTGCCAGCAGTGGGTTACAGGGAAGCACTGAAGCTTTCTTT.

The chain links TRBV6-1 to TRBJ2-3; D may be TRBD1 (5 bases). Germline V lookup: CDR1 MNHNS, CDR2 SASEGT. V was cut by 2 bases and J by 6 bases, with 21 bases left in between. The CDR3 sequence is 17 residues long. Written as DNA, the CDR3 is TGTGCCAGCAGTGAATGGTTGGGGCAGGGTGGTAAGGATACGCAGTATTTT. This sequence encodes CASSEWLGQGGKDTQYF.

The J gene is TRBJ1-1, the V gene TRBV19; TRBD1 might be the D (6 bases). Trimming shortened V by 5 bases and J by 7 bases, and 17 bases separated the two germline ends. Per the germline V gene, CDR1 is LNHDA and CDR2 is SQIVND (reference sequence). The CDR3 loop spans 14 amino acids. CDR3 amino acids: CASSAGHQSGEAFF. The CDR3 nucleotides read TGTGCCAGTAGTGCGGGACACCAGAGTGGTGAAGCTTTCTTT.

V is TRBV9 and J is TRBJ2-1, with D possibly TRBD2 on 6 matching bases. Germline lookup yields CDR1 SGDLS and CDR2 YYNGEE. There are 15 residues in the CDR3. V was cut by 3 bases and J by 7 bases, with 17 bases left in between. Written as DNA, the CDR3 is TGTGCCAGCAGCGCGGGGGAATTTACGGTGAATGAGCAGTTCTTC. Translated: CASSAGEFTVNEQFF.

This clone was seen once. The rearrangement uses TRBV5-4 and TRBJ1-5, with a weak D call TRBD1 (6 bases). The CDR3 has 14 residues. The V gene lost 0 bases and the J gene lost 5 bases, with 9 bases spanning the gap. Germline V gene lookup returns CDR1 SGHNT and CDR2 YYREEE (reference sequence). The CDR3 spells CASSLEGGDQPQHF. CDR3 DNA sequence: TGTGCCAGCAGCTTGGAGGGGGGTGATCAGCCCCAGCATTTT.

In nucleotides, the CDR3 is TGTGCCAGCAGCCGCAGACTAGCGGGAGGGCCGGATACGCAGTATTTT. This translates into CASSRRLAGGPDTQYF. This chain connects TRBV5-4 to TRBJ2-3; 14 bases map to TRBD2. The CDR3 is made up of 16 amino acids. V trimming: 4 bases; J trimming: 6 bases; junction bases outside the gene matches: 7. Germline V gene lookup returns CDR1 SGHNT and CDR2 YYREEE (reference sequence).

The chain has TRBV15 and TRBJ2-1, with D tentatively TRBD2 (5 bases). Germline V gene data show CDR1 as LNHNV and CDR2 as YYDKDF (reference sequence). V lost 0 bases and J lost 8, with 11 bases in between. The CDR3 is made up of 14 amino acids. The CDR3 DNA is TGTGCCACCAGCAGAGATGGCGGGTACGATGAGCAGTTCTTC. This translates into CATSRDGGYDEQFF. The full variable domain, in which reference TRBV15 and TRBJ2-1 provide the parts outside the CDR3, is DAMVIQNPRYQVTQFGKPVTLSCSQTLNHNVMYWYQQKSSQAPKLLFHYYDKDFNNEADTPDNFQSRRPNTSFCFLDIRSPGLGDTAMYLCATSRDGGYDEQFFGPGTRLTVL.

The V call is TRBV28, the J call TRBJ1-1; 7 nucleotides line up with TRBD1. The CDR3 is 15 amino acids. V lost 4 bases to trimming and J lost 0 bases; unmatched junction nucleotides: 5. Germline CDR1 reads MDHEN; CDR2 reads SYDVKM. The CDR3 DNA follows: TGTGCCAGCAGTTCCCTTGGACAGGTGAACACTGAAGCTTTCTTT. It encodes CASSSLGQVNTEAFF. Based on the CDR3 plus reference TRBV28 and TRBJ1-1, the full variable domain is DVKVTQSSRYLVKRTGEKVFLECVQDMDHENMFWYRQDPGLGLRLIYFSYDVKMKEKGDIPEGYSVSREKKERFSLILESASTNQTSMYLCASSSLGQVNTEAFFGQGTRLTVV.

V usage is TRBV5-5 and J usage is TRBJ1-5; the match to TRBD1 covers 9 bases. Losses at the gene ends were 2 bases for V and 0 bases for J; bases not matched to a gene: 3. The germline gives CDR1 SGHKS, CDR2 YYEKEE (reference sequence). CDR3 length: 16 amino acids. CDR3 sequence: CASSFTGGSSNQPQHF. Written as DNA, the CDR3 is TGTGCCAGCAGCTTTACAGGGGGCAGTAGCAATCAGCCCCAGCATTTT.

The chain uses TRBV19 and TRBJ2-1, with 12 positions matching TRBD2. This CDR3 is 17 amino acids long. Germline CDR1 reads LNHDA; CDR2 reads SQIVND (reference sequence). With 1 base clipped from V and 3 bases from J, the junction kept 4 bases outside the gene matches. Written as DNA, the CDR3 is TGTGCCAGTAGTATAGCCGGACTAGCGGGACTCTACAATGAGCAGTTCTTC. This gives the protein CASSIAGLAGLYNEQFF. Together with reference TRBV19 and TRBJ2-1, the CDR3 gives the full variable domain: DGGITQSPKYLFRKEGQNVTLSCEQNLNHDAMYWYRQDPGQGLRLIYYSQIVNDFQKGDIAEGYSVSREKKESFPLTVTSAQKNPTAFYLCASSIAGLAGLYNEQFFGPGTRLTVL.

The J gene is TRBJ2-7, the V gene TRBV6-5, with TRBD2 as a possible D gene (6 bases). Trimming removed 8 bases from V and 0 bases from J, with 11 bases in between. CDR1 MNHEY and CDR2 SVGAGI come from the germline V gene. The CDR3 has 13 amino acids. CDR3 nucleotide sequence: TGTGCCAGCGGGACTCCCAACTCCTACGAGCAGTACTTC. This translates into CASGTPNSYEQYF.

This rearrangement joins TRBV5-1 to TRBJ2-5; D gene ambiguous. V shed 0 bases and J shed 5 bases, with 14 bases lying between them. Germline CDR1 and CDR2: SGHRS and YFSETQ. There are 15 residues in the CDR3. CDR3 sequence reads: CASSLATAPIETQYF. The CDR3, as DNA: TGCGCCAGCAGCTTGGCCACAGCCCCGATTGAGACCCAGTACTTC.

The chain couples TRBV7-9 to TRBJ2-2; D is perhaps TRBD1 (6 bases). The CDR3 has 15 residues. CDR1 and CDR2 (germline): SEHNR, FQNEAQ (reference sequence). V lost 4 bases to trimming and J lost 6 bases, with 15 bases between them. CDR3 sequence: CASSSQGRGAGELFF. The CDR3 nucleotides read TGTGCCAGCAGCTCACAGGGAAGGGGCGCCGGGGAGCTGTTTTTT.

This clone is categorized as medium-sized. The chain is built from TRBV19 and TRBJ1-5; no reliable D call. Germline V gene data show CDR1 as LNHDA and CDR2 as SQIVND (reference sequence). Trimming took 7 bases from V and 0 from J, leaving 13 bases between them. The CDR3 length is 15 residues. As DNA, the CDR3 is TGTGCCAGTACTCCTGATTGGTCTAGCAATCAGCCCCAGCATTTT. It encodes CASTPDWSSNQPQHF.

The chain employs TRBV11-3 and TRBJ1-1; D is possibly TRBD1 (6 bases). The CDR3 extends over 15 amino acids. Germline-derived CDR1 and CDR2 are SGHNT and YENEEA. Trimming cost V 5 bases and J 4 bases, with 17 bases left between them. The CDR3 DNA is TGTGCCAGCAGCCCCTTCACAGGGATGAGCACTGAAGCTTTCTTT. This encodes CASSPFTGMSTEAFF.

The chain employs TRBV7-8 and TRBJ1-4; D gene unclear. With 3 bases removed from V and 8 bases from J, the gap between germline ends came to 13 bases. The CDR3 contains 14 residues. CDR1 is SGHVS, CDR2 FQNEAQ, per germline. The DNA for the CDR3 is TGTGCCAGCAGCTTTTCAGCCTCTAGGGAAAAACTGTTTTTT. It encodes CASSFSASREKLFF.